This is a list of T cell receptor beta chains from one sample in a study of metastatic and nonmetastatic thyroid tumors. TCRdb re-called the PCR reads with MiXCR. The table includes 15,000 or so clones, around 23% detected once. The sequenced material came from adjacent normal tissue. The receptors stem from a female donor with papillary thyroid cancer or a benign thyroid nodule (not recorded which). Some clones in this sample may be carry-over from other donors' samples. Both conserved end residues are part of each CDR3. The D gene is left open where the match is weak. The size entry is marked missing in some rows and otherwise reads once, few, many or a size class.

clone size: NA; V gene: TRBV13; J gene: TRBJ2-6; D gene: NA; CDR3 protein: CASSLAGPGANVLTF; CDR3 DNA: TGTGCCAGCAGCTTAGCCGGGCCTGGGGCCAACGTCCTGACTTTC
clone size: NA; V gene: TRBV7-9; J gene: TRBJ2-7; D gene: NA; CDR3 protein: CASSTSTYEQYF; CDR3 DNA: TGTGCCAGCAGCACATCGACGTACGAGCAGTACTTC
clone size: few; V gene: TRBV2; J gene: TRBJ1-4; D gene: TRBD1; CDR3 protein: CASSVAPGQGGELFF; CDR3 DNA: TGTGCCAGCAGCGTTGCTCCGGGACAGGGGGGGGAACTGTTTTTT
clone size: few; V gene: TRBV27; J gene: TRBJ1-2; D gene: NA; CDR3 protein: CASSLHPNYGYTF; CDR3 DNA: TGTGCCAGCAGTTTACACCCCAACTATGGCTACACCTTC
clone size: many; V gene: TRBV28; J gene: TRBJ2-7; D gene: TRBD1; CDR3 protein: CASTLTGAYEQYF; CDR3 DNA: TGTGCCAGCACCCTGACAGGGGCCTACGAGCAGTACTTC
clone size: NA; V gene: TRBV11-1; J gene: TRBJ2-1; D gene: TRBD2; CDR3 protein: CASRPTSGDINEQFF; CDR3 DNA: TGTGCCAGCAGGCCGACTAGCGGAGATATCAATGAGCAGTTCTTC
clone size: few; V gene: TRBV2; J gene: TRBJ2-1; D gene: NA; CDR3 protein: CASSDWGSYNEQFF; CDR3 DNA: TGTGCCAGCAGTGATTGGGGCAGCTACAATGAGCAGTTCTTC
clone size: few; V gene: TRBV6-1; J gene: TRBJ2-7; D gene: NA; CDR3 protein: CASSEAWQTYEQYF; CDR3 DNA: TGTGCCAGCAGTGAAGCGTGGCAGACCTACGAGCAGTACTTC
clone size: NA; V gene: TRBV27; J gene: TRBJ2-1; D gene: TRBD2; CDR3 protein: CASSLRGLAGRSTGNEQFF; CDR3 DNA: TGTGCCAGCAGTTTAAGGGGCCTAGCGGGCCGCTCTACGGGGAATGAGCAGTTCTTC
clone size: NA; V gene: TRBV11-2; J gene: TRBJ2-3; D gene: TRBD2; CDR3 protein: CASSLVAGGTDTQYF; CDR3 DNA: TGTGCCAGCAGCTTAGTAGCGGGGGGCACAGATACGCAGTATTTT
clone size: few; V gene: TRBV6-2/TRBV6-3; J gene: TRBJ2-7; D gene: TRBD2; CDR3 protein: CASSYSGGSLNKQYF; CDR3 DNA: TGTGCCAGCAGTTACTCGGGCGGGAGCCTTAACAAGCAGTACTTC
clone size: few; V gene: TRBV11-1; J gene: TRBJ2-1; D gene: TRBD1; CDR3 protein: CASSLPAGGTPGYNEQFF; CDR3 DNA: TGTGCCAGCAGCCTACCTGCAGGGGGCACCCCGGGGTACAATGAGCAGTTCTTC
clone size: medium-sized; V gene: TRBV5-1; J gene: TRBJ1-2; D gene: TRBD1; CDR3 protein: CASSPGQGIGGYTF; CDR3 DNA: TGCGCCAGCAGCCCGGGACAGGGGATAGGTGGCTACACCTTC
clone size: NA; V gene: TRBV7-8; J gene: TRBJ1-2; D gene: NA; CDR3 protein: CASSLGGEGGYGYTF; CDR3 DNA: TGTGCCAGCAGTTTAGGAGGGGAAGGGGGCTATGGCTACACCTTC
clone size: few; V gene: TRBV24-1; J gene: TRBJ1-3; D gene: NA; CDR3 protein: CATSGDSGNTIYF; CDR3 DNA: TGTGCCACCAGTGGGGACTCTGGAAACACCATATATTTT
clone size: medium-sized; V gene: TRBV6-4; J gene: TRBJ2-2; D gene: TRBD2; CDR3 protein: CASTRGARGLAGVSTGELFF; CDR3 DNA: TGTGCCAGCACTCGGGGGGCCAGGGGACTAGCGGGAGTGTCCACCGGGGAGCTGTTTTTT
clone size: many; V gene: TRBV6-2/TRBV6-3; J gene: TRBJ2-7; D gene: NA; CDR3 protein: CASSIRATALYEQYF; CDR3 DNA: TGTGCCAGCAGCATTAGGGCTACAGCATTATACGAGCAGTACTTC
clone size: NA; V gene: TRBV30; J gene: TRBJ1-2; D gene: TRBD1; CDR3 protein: CAWMVVRGRQGYTF; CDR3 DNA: TGTGCCTGGATGGTTGTCAGGGGGCGTCAGGGCTACACCTTC
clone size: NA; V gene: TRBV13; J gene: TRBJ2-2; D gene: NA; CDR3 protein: CASSGITGELFF; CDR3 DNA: TGTGCCAGCAGCGGTATTACCGGGGAGCTGTTTTTT
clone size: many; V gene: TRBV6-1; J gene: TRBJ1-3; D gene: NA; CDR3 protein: CASSSRLLSGNTIYF; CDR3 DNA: TGTGCCAGCAGTTCCCGGTTACTCTCTGGAAACACCATATATTTT
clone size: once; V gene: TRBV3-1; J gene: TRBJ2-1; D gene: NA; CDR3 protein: CASSRGRNNEQFF; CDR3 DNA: TGTGCCAGCAGCCGGGGGCGTAACAATGAGCAGTTCTTC
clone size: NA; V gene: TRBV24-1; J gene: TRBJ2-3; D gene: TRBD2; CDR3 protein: CATRSKGLAGVSRLADTQYF; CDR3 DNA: TGTGCCACCCGGTCGAAGGGTCTAGCGGGAGTTAGTAGGCTCGCAGATACGCAGTATTTT
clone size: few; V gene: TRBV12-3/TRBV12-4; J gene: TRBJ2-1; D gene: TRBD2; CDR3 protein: CASIPGLAGGTYNEQFF; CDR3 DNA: TGTGCCAGCATCCCTGGGCTAGCGGGAGGCACCTACAATGAGCAGTTCTTC
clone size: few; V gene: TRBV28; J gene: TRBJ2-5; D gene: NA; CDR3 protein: CASSEGQETQYF; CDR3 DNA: TGTGCCAGCAGTGAAGGGCAAGAGACCCAGTACTTC
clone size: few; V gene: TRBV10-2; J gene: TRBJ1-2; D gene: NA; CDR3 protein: CASSEGGDYTF; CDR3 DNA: TGCGCCAGCAGTGAGGGAGGCGACTACACCTTC
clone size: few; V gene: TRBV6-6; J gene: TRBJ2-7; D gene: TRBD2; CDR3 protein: CASIYTQLAGNYEQYF; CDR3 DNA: TGTGCCAGCATTTACACCCAACTAGCGGGGAATTACGAGCAGTACTTC
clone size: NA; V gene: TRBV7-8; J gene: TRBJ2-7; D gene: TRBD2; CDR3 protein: CASSLSSGTAYEQYF; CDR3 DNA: TGTGCCAGTAGCTTAAGTAGCGGGACGGCCTACGAGCAGTACTTC
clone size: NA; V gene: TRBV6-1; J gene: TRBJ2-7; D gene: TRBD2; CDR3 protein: CASTHDSGRAFSEQYF; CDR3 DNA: TGCGCCAGCACCCACGATAGCGGGAGGGCCTTTAGCGAGCAGTACTTC
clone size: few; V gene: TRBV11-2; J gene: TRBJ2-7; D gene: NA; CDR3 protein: CASSLSSLNEQYF; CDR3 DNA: TGTGCCAGCAGCTTATCCAGTCTTAACGAGCAGTACTTC
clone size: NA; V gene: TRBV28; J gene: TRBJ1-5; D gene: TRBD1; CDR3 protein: CASTRDRANQPQHF; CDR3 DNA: TGTGCCAGCACGCGGGACAGGGCAAATCAGCCCCAGCATTTT
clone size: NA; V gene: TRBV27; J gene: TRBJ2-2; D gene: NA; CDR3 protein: CATRDYTGELFF; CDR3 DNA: TGTGCCACTAGGGACTACACCGGGGAGCTGTTTTTT
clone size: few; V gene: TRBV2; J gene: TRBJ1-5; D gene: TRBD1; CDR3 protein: CASSERETGTVSNQPQHF; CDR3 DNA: TGTGCCAGCAGTGAGCGGGAGACAGGGACAGTTAGCAATCAGCCCCAGCATTTT
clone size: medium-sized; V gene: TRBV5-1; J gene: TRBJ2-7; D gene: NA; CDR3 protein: CASSLSVTTYEQYF; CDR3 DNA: TGCGCCAGCAGCTTGTCGGTCACTACCTACGAGCAGTACTTC
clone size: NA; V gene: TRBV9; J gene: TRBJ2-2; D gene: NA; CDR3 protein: CASSEPNGGELFF; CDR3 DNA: TGTGCCAGCAGCGAGCCGAACGGCGGGGAGCTGTTTTTT
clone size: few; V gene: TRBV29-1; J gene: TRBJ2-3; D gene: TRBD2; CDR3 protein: CSVDGGLAGVGDTQYF; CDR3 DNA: TGCAGCGTTGATGGGGGACTAGCGGGAGTAGGCGATACGCAGTATTTT
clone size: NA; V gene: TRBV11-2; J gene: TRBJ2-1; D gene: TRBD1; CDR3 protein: CASSPNRDRVGDEQFF; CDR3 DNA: TGTGCCAGCAGCCCGAACCGGGACAGGGTAGGCGATGAGCAGTTCTTC
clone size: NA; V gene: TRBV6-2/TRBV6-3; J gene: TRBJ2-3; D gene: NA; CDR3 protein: CASSPRTDTQYF; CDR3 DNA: TGTGCCAGCAGTCCCCGAACAGATACGCAGTATTTT